This T cell receptor (beta chain) was recovered during a study of blood T cell repertoires in COVID-19. Study in general: The study drew acute and convalescent COVID-19 samples from the United States, Italy and Spain. PBMCs, B-cell-depleted T cells, or T cells provided the cDNA or gDNA that made up the material.

Trimming shortened V by 11 bases and J by 7 bases, and 14 bases separated the two germline ends. The V gene's germline CDR1 is LGHDT and CDR2 YNNKEL (reference sequence). The CDR3 is 11 amino acids. Sequenced by immunoSEQ multiplex PCR; TCRdb stores in-frame clones only, minus some. The sample contains about 160,000 clones, roughly 93% of which appear only once. This clonotype was sampled from a man younger than 35 with acute or convalescent COVID-19. Material: peripheral blood. This chain uses TRBV3-1 (or the pseudogene TRBV3-2) with TRBJ2-5; perhaps TRBD2 as D (5 bases). The CDR3 nucleotides are TGTGCCGGATCCTCGGGGAGGACCCAGTACTTC. Protein sequence: CAGSSGRTQYF.